A single sample is the source of the 31 T cell receptor beta chains below, sequenced in a study of shared clonotypes between healthy human individuals. Only in-frame clones appear in the TCRdb table, and some are missing; sequencing was by immunoSEQ multiplex PCR. This table has about 1 million clones, approximately 80% appearing once. The sequenced material came from memory CD4+ T cells from PBMCs. Stated subset: CD45RA-negative fraction. The receptors here all came from a man between 18 and 35 years old in good health. Some clones in this sample may be carry-over from other donors' samples.

Comments on this clone: A read error may produce the germline difference seen at one junction end. This sample includes further DNA sequences coding for the same CDR3. J is TRBJ1-1 and V is TRBV4-1, with a tentative D call TRBD1 (6 bases). This CDR3 comprises 16 residues. Germline V CDR1 and CDR2: MGHRA, YSYEKL. The CDR3 DNA reads as TGCGCCAGCAGTCCCCGGGACGGGACACCGAACACTGAGGCTTTCTTT. This sequence encodes CASSPRDGTPNTEAFF.

The rearrangement links TRBV5-5 to TRBJ1-1; TRBD1 matches at 7 bases. Germline V lookup: CDR1 SGHKS, CDR2 YYEKEE (reference sequence). Germline trimming cut 4 bases from V and 4 bases from J; bases unmatched to any gene: 4. CDR3 length equals 13 residues. The CDR3 loop reads CASSTPGGTEAFF. The CDR3 bases are TGTGCCAGCAGCACGCCAGGGGGCACTGAAGCTTTCTTT.

In this sample, this clone turned up a few times. Its ends do not fully match the called genes, so a read error is possible. The V and J genes are TRBV20-1 and TRBJ1-1, with D perhaps TRBD1 (6 bases). Germline V CDR1 and CDR2: DFQATT, SNEGSKA (reference sequence). The CDR3 has 11 amino acids. The CDR3 sequence is CGTGRNTEAFF. CDR3 sequence (DNA): TGTGGCACAGGGAGGAACACTGAAGCTTTCTTT.

To note about this clone: Other DNA sequences of this sample code for an identical CDR3. J is TRBJ2-1 and V is TRBV11-2, with D hard to call. V dropped 1 base and J dropped 4 bases, with 5 bases sitting between them. Per the germline V gene, CDR1 is SGHAT and CDR2 is FQNNGV. The CDR3 is made up of 13 amino acids. CDR3 in DNA: TGTGCCAGCAGCTTAGGACGGTACAATGAGCAGTTCTTC. It codes for CASSLGRYNEQFF. Combining the CDR3 with reference TRBV11-2 and TRBJ2-1 gives the whole variable domain EAGVAQSPRYKIIEKRQSVAFWCNPISGHATLYWYQQILGQGPKLLIQFQNNGVVDDSQLPKDRFSAERLKGVDSTLKIQPAKLEDSAVYLCASSLGRYNEQFFGPGTRLTVL.

The rearrangement joins TRBV11-3 to TRBJ2-5, with D possibly TRBD2 on 6 matching bases. Trimming left V 2 bases short and J 4 bases short, with 8 bases between. The CDR3 is 13 amino acids. Germline CDR1 reads SGHNT; CDR2 reads YENEEA. CDR3 residues: CASSLSGGETQYF. The CDR3 DNA is TGTGCCAGCAGCTTATCCGGGGGAGAGACCCAGTACTTC.

This clone was seen more than once but under ten times. This chain joins TRBV28 and TRBJ1-1; no clear D gene. The CDR3 is made up of 13 amino acids. Deletions cut 2 bases from V and 1 base from J, with 5 bases between. Germline CDR1 is MDHEN and CDR2 is SYDVKM. CDR3 DNA: TGTGCCAGCAGTTTACGCCCGAACACTGAAGCTTTCTTT. It yields the protein CASSLRPNTEAFF.

The rearrangement links TRBV4-1 to TRBJ2-3; the D gene is possibly TRBD1 (5 bases). Trimming removed 0 bases at V and 5 bases at J, with 9 bases between. CDR3 length: 14 amino acids. The germline gives CDR1 MGHRA, CDR2 YSYEKL. CDR3 protein: CASSQDPREDTQYF. CDR3 DNA sequence: TGCGCCAGCAGCCAAGATCCCAGGGAAGATACGCAGTATTTT.

This chain links TRBV18 with TRBJ1-1, with TRBD1 matching over 7 bases. The CDR3 contains 14 residues. Trimming removed 3 bases from V and 4 bases from J; junction bases left unmatched: 5. Germline V CDR1 and CDR2: KGHSH, LQKENI. CDR3 residues: CASSPPTGFTEAFF. CDR3 sequence (DNA): TGTGCCAGCTCACCCCCGACAGGGTTCACTGAAGCTTTCTTT.

The CDR3 region is CASSIRPRSEQYF. The CDR3 DNA reads TGTGCCAGTAGTATACGCCCCCGTTCCGAGCAGTACTTC. The J gene is TRBJ2-7, the V gene TRBV19; D is ambiguous. The germline gives CDR1 LNHDA, CDR2 SQIVND (reference sequence). V was shortened by 2 bases and J by 6 bases, with 11 bases between the two germline ends. This CDR3 has 13 residues.

V usage is TRBV5-6 and J usage is TRBJ2-3; D unresolved. V shed 1 base and J shed 6 bases, with 6 bases lying between them. This CDR3 comprises 12 residues. Germline V gives CDR1 SGHDT, CDR2 YYEEEE. The CDR3 region is CASSLNRDTQYF. The CDR3, as DNA: TGTGCCAGCAGCTTGAATAGGGATACGCAGTATTTT.

This clone has a handful of counts. V and J are TRBV18 and TRBJ2-6; 7 nucleotides line up with TRBD1. This CDR3 region has 20 residues. V dropped 3 bases and J dropped 0; count of bases not matched to a gene: 14. Germline V gives CDR1 KGHSH, CDR2 LQKENI. Written as DNA, the CDR3 is TGTGCCAGCTCACCGCCCACAGGGGCCCTTATACTCTCTGGGGCCAACGTCCTGACTTTC. Translation: CASSPPTGALILSGANVLTF.

This clone was seen only once. The chain uses TRBV30 and TRBJ2-5; 12 nucleotides line up with TRBD1. The trim removed 3 bases at V and 7 bases at J, leaving 6 bases unmatched. The length of the CDR3 is 14 residues. Germline CDR1 and CDR2: GTSNPN and SVGIG (reference sequence). The CDR3 region is CAWRGQGAVGTQYF. CDR3 nucleotides: TGTGCCTGGAGGGGACAGGGGGCTGTTGGGACCCAGTACTTC.

J is TRBJ2-3 and V is TRBV18; TRBD2 aligns across 9 bases. There are 16 residues in the CDR3. Trimming cost V 3 bases and J 6 bases; bases outside gene matches: 10. The germline gives CDR1 KGHSH, CDR2 LQKENI. The CDR3 loop is CASSPMAGGPSDTQYF. The DNA for the CDR3 is TGTGCCAGCTCACCTATGGCGGGAGGGCCGAGTGATACGCAGTATTTT.

The chain carries TRBV4-2 and TRBJ2-1; 8 nucleotides match TRBD2. With 0 bases clipped from V and 8 bases from J, the junction kept 6 bases outside the gene matches. CDR1 and CDR2 (germline): LGHNA, YNFKEQ. This CDR3 is 15 amino acids long. The CDR3 region is CASSQDPGRAHEQFF. The CDR3, as DNA: TGTGCCAGCAGCCAAGATCCCGGGAGGGCACATGAGCAGTTCTTC.

There are many counts of this clone. The CDR3 DNA is TGTGCCAGCAGGTCAGGACAGGCCATCACAGATACGCAGTATTTT. Translating it yields CASRSGQAITDTQYF. The chain is built from TRBV6-5 and TRBJ2-3, with 7 nucleotides matching TRBD1. With 6 bases clipped from V and 2 bases from J, the junction kept 8 bases outside the gene matches. The CDR3 sequence is 15 residues long. Germline V lookup: CDR1 MNHEY, CDR2 SVGAGI.

This clone occurred once. The genes are TRBV2 and TRBJ2-1; 12 nucleotides line up with TRBD2. V trimming: 6 bases; J trimming: 3 bases; junction bases outside the gene matches: 9. Germline CDR1 is SNHLY and CDR2 is FYNNEI. The CDR3 is 17 residues long. The CDR3 protein is CASSLRLAGEDYNEQFF. CDR3 DNA sequence: TGTGCCAGCAGCCTCAGACTAGCGGGAGAAGACTACAATGAGCAGTTCTTC.

The rearrangement joins TRBV5-1 to TRBJ1-1; unclear D gene. This CDR3 has 13 residues. Trimming removed 0 bases from V and 4 bases from J, with 7 bases in between. CDR1 SGHRS and CDR2 YFSETQ come from the germline V gene. The CDR3 loop reads CASSLDGSTEAFF. CDR3 nucleotides: TGCGCCAGCAGCTTGGACGGCTCCACTGAAGCTTTCTTT.

V is TRBV19 and J is TRBJ2-3; 10 bases fit TRBD2. The CDR3 sequence is 16 residues long. Germline loops: CDR1 LNHDA, CDR2 SQIVND (reference sequence). J was trimmed by 4 bases and V by 3 bases; bases with no gene match: 7. This chain's CDR3 is CASSIRSGRAADTQYF. CDR3 bases: TGTGCCAGTAGTATTCGCAGCGGGAGGGCGGCAGATACGCAGTATTTT.

The rearrangement uses TRBV29-1 and TRBJ1-1, with 7 bases that match TRBD1. Germline CDR1 is SQVTM and CDR2 is ANQGSEA. This CDR3 spans 10 amino acids. CDR3 in amino acids: CRTGDTEAFF. CDR3 bases: TGCAGAACAGGGGACACTGAAGCTTTCTTT. Full variable domain (rest looked up from reference TRBV29-1 and TRBJ1-1): SAVISQKPSRDICQRGTSLTIQCQVDSQVTMMFWYRQQPGQSLTLIATANQGSEATYESGFVIDKFPISRPNLTFSTLTVSNMSPEDSSIYLCRTGDTEAFFGQGTRLTVV.

This chain links TRBV12-5 with TRBJ2-5, with D possibly being TRBD2 (5 bases). The end of the DNA fits TRBJ2-7 better, so the J call may be wrong. This CDR3 has 14 residues. Germline V gene sequence: CDR1 LGHNT, CDR2 FRNRAP. The DNA of the CDR3 is TGTGCTAGTGGTTTAGCTCGAGCTGGGAGCGAGCAGTACTTC. This encodes CASGLARAGSEQYF.

The chain recombines TRBV18 with TRBJ2-7, with TRBD2 identical over 11 bases. From germline, CDR1 is KGHSH and CDR2 LQKENI. The CDR3 extends over 17 amino acids. The V segment lost 4 bases and the J segment 5 bases; nucleotides outside the gene matches: 13. The CDR3 loop reads CASSLPRLAGIPHEQYF. Written as DNA, the CDR3 is TGTGCCAGCTCACTGCCACGACTAGCGGGAATTCCCCACGAGCAGTACTTC.

Many counts were recorded for this clone. Other nucleotide sequences from this sample produce the same CDR3. The chain carries TRBV7-9 and TRBJ1-5; D possibly corresponds to TRBD1 (5 bases). The CDR3 runs 14 residues. V dropped 5 bases and J dropped 2 bases, with 10 bases sitting between them. Germline lookup yields CDR1 SEHNR and CDR2 FQNEAQ (reference sequence). The chain's CDR3 is CASSPGGGNQPQHF. DNA of the CDR3: TGTGCCAGCAGCCCCGGGGGGGGCAATCAGCCCCAGCATTTT.

The rearrangement links TRBV9 to TRBJ2-7; D unclear. The CDR3 runs 14 residues. V lost 0 bases and J 3 bases, leaving 10 bases between the germline ends. Per germline, CDR1 SGDLS and CDR2 YYNGEE. CDR3 loop: CASSVGVELYEQYF. The DNA of the CDR3 is TGTGCCAGCAGCGTAGGGGTTGAGCTCTACGAGCAGTACTTC.

V gene TRBV5-1 combines with J gene TRBJ2-1; D perhaps matches TRBD2 (6 bases). Trimming shortened V by 5 bases and J by 3 bases, and 24 bases separated the two germline ends. The CDR3 is made up of 18 amino acids. Germline CDR1 and CDR2: SGHRS and YFSETQ. The DNA of the CDR3 is TGCGCCAGCAGTATTTCGCGGGATCTAGCAAATATCTACAATGAGCAGTTCTTC. Residues: CASSISRDLANIYNEQFF.

The V call is TRBV7-3, the J call TRBJ2-7, with D tentatively TRBD1 (6 bases). Germline V lookup: CDR1 SGHTA, CDR2 FQGTGA. This CDR3 is built from 15 residues. V lost 2 bases to trimming and J lost 3 bases, with 14 bases between them. The CDR3 sequence is CASSLGPGENYEQYF. CDR3 nucleotide sequence: TGTGCCAGCAGCTTAGGGCCAGGGGAAAACTACGAGCAGTACTTC. Full variable domain (outside the CDR3, taken from reference TRBV7-3 and TRBJ2-7): GAGVSQTPSNKVTEKGKYVELRCDPISGHTALYWYRQSLGQGPEFLIYFQGTGAADDSGLPNDRFFAVRPEGSVSTLKIQRTERGDSAVYLCASSLGPGENYEQYFGPGTRLTVT.

For the CDR3, the DNA is TGTGCCAGCAGGAGGACAGGGAGGGAGACCCAGTACTTC. It specifies CASRRTGRETQYF. The chain links TRBV28 to TRBJ2-5; 8 bases fit TRBD1. V dropped 6 bases and J dropped 5; count of bases not matched to a gene: 5. This CDR3 contains 13 residues. Looked up from germline, CDR1 is MDHEN and CDR2 is SYDVKM.

CDR3 sequence: CASSYYGRNTEAFF. CDR3 DNA sequence: TGTGCCAGCAGTTACTATGGGCGGAACACTGAAGCTTTCTTT. The rearrangement joins TRBV6-5 to TRBJ1-1, with D unclear. CDR3 length: 14 residues. Germline V gene sequence: CDR1 MNHEY, CDR2 SVGAGI. V dropped 1 base and J dropped 1 base, with 7 bases sitting between them.

In its sample, this clone was seen a few times. Other DNA variants within this sample encode the same CDR3. The chain employs TRBV30 and TRBJ1-5; D is uncertain. This CDR3 comprises 13 residues. Trimming left V 0 bases short and J 2 bases short, with 5 bases between. Germline V gene lookup returns CDR1 GTSNPN and CDR2 SVGIG (reference sequence). Here the CDR3 reads CAWSVQGNQPQHF. In nucleotides, the CDR3 is TGTGCCTGGAGTGTACAAGGCAATCAGCCCCAGCATTTT.

CDR3 nucleotide sequence: TGCAGCGTTGGCGGCCTCGGGGGATCGGCCGGGGAGCTGTTTTTT. Protein sequence: CSVGGLGGSAGELFF. The rearrangement joins TRBV29-1 to TRBJ2-2; possibly TRBD2 for D (6 bases). The CDR3 has 15 residues. Trimming removed 4 bases at V and 6 bases at J, with 18 bases between. The germline V gene encodes CDR1 SQVTM and CDR2 ANQGSEA.

The chain carries TRBV14 and TRBJ2-1; maybe TRBD1 (6 bases). The germline V gene encodes CDR1 SGHDN and CDR2 FVKESK. This CDR3 contains 17 residues. V dropped 0 bases and J dropped 2 bases, with 14 bases sitting between them. The CDR3 spells CASSQDFGQPTYNEQFF. The CDR3 nucleotides are TGTGCCAGCAGCCAAGATTTTGGACAGCCGACCTACAATGAGCAGTTCTTC.

The chain carries TRBV19 and TRBJ2-5; unclear D gene. CDR1 LNHDA and CDR2 SQIVND come from the germline V gene (reference sequence). Trimming left V 6 bases short and J 1 base short, with 15 bases between. The CDR3 has 15 residues. In DNA form, the CDR3 reads TGTGCCAGTAGCGAAAACGACCTATCCCAAGAGACCCAGTACTTC. Its protein product is CASSENDLSQETQYF.